Listed here are 24 T cell receptor beta chains from one sample, sequenced in a study of blood T cells in healthy people across ages. With a J-beta primer mix and a sample-barcoded 5' primer, a second PCR ran about 7 to 12 cycles. TCRdb reprocessed the 5' RACE reads with MiXCR, giving one entry per CDR3 protein. The data show some 1.4 million distinct CDR3 sequences, 42% seen once. The sequenced sample was blood. Source of these receptors: a woman younger than 30 in good health.

The DNA for the CDR3 is TGCGCCAGCAGCTTACAGGGGACTAGCGTGAGAAGCTCCTACGAGCAGTACTTC. This sequence encodes CASSLQGTSVRSSYEQYF. The V call is TRBV5-1, the J call TRBJ2-7, with TRBD2 identical over 10 bases. Germline loops: CDR1 SGHRS, CDR2 YFSETQ. This CDR3 is 18 amino acids long. Trimming at V came to 2 bases and at J to 0 bases, leaving 11 bases not matched to a gene.

The table lists this clonotype with a few counts. The chain joins TRBV10-3 to TRBJ2-7, with 8 positions matching TRBD1. CDR1 is ENHRY, CDR2 SYGVKD, per germline. This CDR3 is built from 16 residues. The J segment lost 6 bases and the V segment lost 2 bases, leaving 12 bases of the junction unmatched. The CDR3 region has the DNA TGTGCCATCAGTGAGAGGGAAGGACAGGGTTCCCTCGAGCAGTACTTC. This sequence encodes CAISEREGQGSLEQYF.

The rearrangement links TRBV3-1 to TRBJ2-5; 11 bases map to TRBD2. CDR1 is LGHDT, CDR2 YNNKEL, per germline (reference sequence). The CDR3 is 14 residues long. J lost 7 bases, V lost 2 bases, and 3 bases had no gene match. The chain's CDR3 is CASSQILAGGTQYF. As DNA, the CDR3 is TGTGCCAGCAGCCAAATCCTAGCGGGGGGGACCCAGTACTTC.

The chain couples TRBV12-3 or TRBV12-4 to TRBJ2-7; TRBD1 might be the D (6 bases). Trimming left V 5 bases short and J 5 bases short, with 7 bases between. The CDR3 totals 11 residues. The CDR3 loop reads CASSTGHEQYF. The CDR3 DNA is TGTGCCAGCAGTACAGGGCACGAGCAGTACTTC.

This chain links TRBV7-9 with TRBJ1-1; D ambiguous. The CDR3 is 16 amino acids. The ends were cut back, 5 bases at V and 1 base at J, with 17 bases in the middle. Germline V gives CDR1 SEHNR, CDR2 FQNEAQ (reference sequence). DNA for the CDR3: TGTGCCAGCAGCCTACGGACTGGGAGGACGAACACTGAAGCTTTCTTT. This encodes CASSLRTGRTNTEAFF.

The chain joins TRBV4-1 to TRBJ2-2; D gene uncertain. The CDR3 is 13 residues long. CDR1 and CDR2 (germline): MGHRA, YSYEKL. The V and J ends lost 8 bases and 5 bases respectively, with 12 bases between them. As DNA, the CDR3 is TGCGCCAGCGCGGTGTTAGGTACCGGGGAGCTGTTTTTT. This gives the protein CASAVLGTGELFF.

In its sample, this clonotype was seen a few times. The chain combines TRBV18 with TRBJ2-4, with a tentative D call TRBD2 (6 bases). Germline V gene lookup returns CDR1 KGHSH and CDR2 LQKENI. The CDR3 runs to 13 residues. Between the trimmed V and J ends, which lost 5 bases and 15 bases, there was a span of 20 bases. The CDR3 loop reads CASSSSSWGGTYF. CDR3 DNA sequence: TGTGCCAGCTCATCCTCCTCTTGGGGCGGGACGTACTTC.

The chain is built from TRBV4-2 and TRBJ1-2, with D maybe TRBD1 (5 bases). CDR3 length equals 13 residues. The germline V and J ends were trimmed by 11 bases and 2 bases, with 15 bases remaining between them. Per germline, CDR1 LGHNA and CDR2 YNFKEQ. In DNA, the CDR3 is TGTGCCGTTGGAGGGGCTACCAACTATGGCTACACCTTC. Protein sequence: CAVGGATNYGYTF.

Note on this clonotype: Just one base apart from a much larger clone, this may be a read error. This rearrangement joins TRBV28 to TRBJ2-1; D gene uncertain. Trimming left V 7 bases short and J 6 bases short, with 10 bases between. The length of the CDR3 is 12 residues. From germline, CDR1 is MDHEN and CDR2 SYDVKM. In DNA form, the CDR3 reads TGTGCCAGCAAGGCCCAAGGCAATGAGCAGTTCTTC. Its translation: CASKAQGNEQFF.

The sample holds one count of this clonotype. CDR3 bases: TGTGCCAGCAGTGACTTTCCCCTAGCGTTGAATACGCAGTATTTT. Translating gives CASSDFPLALNTQYF. This rearrangement joins TRBV2 to TRBJ2-3, with D maybe TRBD2 (6 bases). The germline CDR1 and CDR2 sequences are SNHLY and FYNNEI. V lost 3 bases and J 7 bases, leaving 17 bases between the germline ends. The CDR3 has 15 residues.

This clonotype was found a few times. V and J are TRBV3-1 and TRBJ2-1; unclear D gene. The germline CDR1 and CDR2 sequences are LGHDT and YNNKEL (reference sequence). CDR3 length: 17 residues. Trimming left V 0 bases short and J 0 bases short, with 12 bases between. The CDR3 sequence: CASSQDRGASSYNEQFF. The CDR3 DNA reads TGTGCCAGCAGCCAAGATCGCGGCGCTAGCTCCTACAATGAGCAGTTCTTC.

The chain carries TRBV27 and TRBJ1-1; the match to TRBD1 covers 7 bases. Germline V gives CDR1 MNHEY, CDR2 SMNVEV (reference sequence). This CDR3 contains 15 residues. J lost 0 bases, V lost 3 bases, and 4 bases had no gene match. CDR3 DNA: TGTGCCAGCAGTTTCGAGGGGGCGATGAACACTGAAGCTTTCTTT. The encoded protein is CASSFEGAMNTEAFF.

The chain recombines TRBV2 with TRBJ2-7; maybe TRBD1 (6 bases). The CDR3 is made up of 16 amino acids. Germline CDR1 is SNHLY and CDR2 is FYNNEI. V was trimmed by 3 bases and J by 1 base, leaving 16 bases between them. DNA for the CDR3: TGTGCCAGCAGTGACCCCCGGGACATTGAGTCCTACGAGCAGTACTTC. It translates to CASSDPRDIESYEQYF.

This chain links TRBV20-1 with TRBJ2-7; D possibly corresponds to TRBD2 (5 bases). Germline assignment: CDR1 DFQATT and CDR2 SNEGSKA (reference sequence). The CDR3 length is 12 residues. With 6 bases removed from V and 4 bases from J, the gap between germline ends came to 13 bases. CDR3 amino acids: CSAGLAEYEQYF. The CDR3 DNA reads TGCAGTGCCGGGCTAGCCGAATACGAGCAGTACTTC.

The chain joins TRBV7-9 to TRBJ2-1; TRBD2 aligns across 13 bases. Germline V gene sequence: CDR1 SEHNR, CDR2 FQNEAQ (reference sequence). The length of the CDR3 is 14 residues. V shed 9 bases, J shed 5 bases, and the junction held 4 bases outside the gene matches. The CDR3 is CASAGTSGNNEQFF. CDR3 sequence (DNA): TGTGCCAGTGCCGGGACTAGCGGGAACAATGAGCAGTTCTTC.

The chain uses TRBV4-1 and TRBJ2-3, with TRBD2 matching 7 bases. Germline V gene lookup returns CDR1 MGHRA and CDR2 YSYEKL. V trimming: 4 bases; J trimming: 7 bases; junction bases outside the gene matches: 8. The CDR3 totals 14 residues. CDR3 bases: TGCGCCAGCAGCCGCGGACTAGGGGAGAATACGCAGTATTTT. The encoded protein is CASSRGLGENTQYF.

As to this clonotype: The junction shows a germline mismatch at one end, possibly a read error. This chain joins TRBV10-3 and TRBJ2-5; weak D call: TRBD1 (5 bases). The germline V gene has CDR1 ENHRY and CDR2 SYGVKD. The CDR3 covers 15 residues. For the CDR3, the DNA is TGTGCCAGCAGTTTAGTCGACAGTTTGGGAGAGACCCAGTACTTC. Amino acid sequence: CASSLVDSLGETQYF.

The chain carries TRBV29-1 and TRBJ2-3, with D perhaps matching TRBD1 or TRBD2 (7 bases each). Germline loops: CDR1 SQVTM, CDR2 ANQGSEA. The V and J ends lost 8 bases and 2 bases respectively, with 20 bases between them. The CDR3 is made up of 15 amino acids. The CDR3 region is CSPGTGRGHTDTQYF. The CDR3 DNA sequence: TGCAGCCCCGGGACGGGGAGGGGGCACACAGATACGCAGTATTTT.

The chain recombines TRBV11-2 with TRBJ2-1; maybe TRBD2 (6 bases). The germline V gene has CDR1 SGHAT and CDR2 FQNNGV. The CDR3 totals 14 residues. Trimming cost V 7 bases and J 3 bases, with 13 bases left between them. This CDR3 is CASTVSGYYNEQFF. Here the CDR3 DNA reads TGTGCCAGCACCGTTAGCGGATACTACAATGAGCAGTTCTTC. The full variable domain, with the rest looked up from reference TRBV11-2 and TRBJ2-1, is EAGVAQSPRYKIIEKRQSVAFWCNPISGHATLYWYQQILGQGPKLLIQFQNNGVVDDSQLPKDRFSAERLKGVDSTLKIQPAKLEDSAVYLCASTVSGYYNEQFFGPGTRLTVL.

As concerns this clonotype: The germline gene is not matched at one end of the junction; a read error may be the cause. The V call is TRBV10-2, the J call TRBJ2-1; possible D gene TRBD2, 5 bases. This CDR3 contains 13 residues. The germline V gene has CDR1 WSHSY and CDR2 SAAADI. The CDR3 here is CASARTGDNGQFF. The CDR3 DNA follows: TGCGCCAGCGCCCGGACTGGAGACAATGGGCAGTTCTTC.

This clonotype was recorded at least ten times. The genes are TRBV5-1 and TRBJ1-5; 11 bases map to TRBD1. This CDR3 comprises 15 residues. Trimming took 3 bases from V and 4 from J; bases not matched to a gene: 3. Germline loops: CDR1 SGHRS, CDR2 YFSETQ. The CDR3 region is CASSSGQGANQPQHF. In DNA, the CDR3 is TGCGCCAGCAGCTCTGGACAGGGGGCTAATCAGCCCCAGCATTTT. The variable domain in full, with the rest retrieved from reference TRBV5-1 and TRBJ1-5, is KAGVTQTPRYLIKTRGQQVTLSCSPISGHRSVSWYQQTPGQGLQFLFEYFSETQRNKGNFPGRFSGRQFSNSRSEMNVSTLELGDSALYLCASSSGQGANQPQHFGDGTRLSIL.

This chain's CDR3 is CSARKLGTDGYTF. CDR3 coding DNA: TGCAGTGCTAGGAAATTGGGGACCGATGGCTACACCTTC. The chain combines TRBV20-1 with TRBJ1-2; possible D gene TRBD1, 5 bases. CDR3 length: 13 residues. CDR1 DFQATT and CDR2 SNEGSKA come from the germline V gene (reference sequence). Trimming stripped 3 bases from V and 6 bases from J, with 14 bases between.

This clonotype was counted between two and nine times. This chain uses TRBV10-3 with TRBJ2-1; no definite D call. V dropped 4 bases and J dropped 7 bases, with 11 bases sitting between them. CDR3 length: 13 residues. Germline loops: CDR1 ENHRY, CDR2 SYGVKD. The chain's CDR3 is CAISAGLGNEQFF. The CDR3 DNA reads TGTGCCATCAGTGCGGGTCTCGGGAATGAGCAGTTCTTC.

The genes are TRBV24-1 and TRBJ2-5; D gene ambiguous. CDR1 is KGHDR, CDR2 SFDVKD, per germline. The V end was cut by 7 bases, the J end by 13 bases, with 9 bases between. This CDR3 is 9 amino acids long. The CDR3: CATRTGWYF. CDR3 bases: TGTGCCACCAGGACTGGATGGTACTTC.